This TCR beta chain was documented in a study of CXCR3-negative and CXCR3-positive naive CD8 T cells. Overall study findings and caveats: CXCR3-positive naive cells had TRB CDR3s that were more hydrophobic than CXCR3-negative naive cells had.

UMI-labeled 5' RACE TRB cDNA libraries were prepared from the cells. Using the 5' RACE reads, TCRdb records one entry per CDR3 protein without DNA. This sample lists about 130,000 distinct CDR3 sequences; its ten largest clones have roughly 0.6%. The germline CDR1 and CDR2 sequences are SEHNR and FQNEAQ (reference sequence). The CDR3 is made up of 15 amino acids. As concerns this clonotype: Its antigen is not identified.

The specimen sequenced was naive CXCR3+ CD8+ T cells from blood. Subset in this sample: CD45RO-CCR7+CD27+CD95- naive CD8+ T cells expressing CXCR3 (TNR3+). This sequence joins TRBV7-9 and TRBJ2-3; TCRdb returns TRBD1, unconfirmable since there is no DNA. The clonotype originates from a human donor in good health. Some clones in this sample may be carry-over from other donors' samples. CDR3: CASSLPDSATDTQYF.